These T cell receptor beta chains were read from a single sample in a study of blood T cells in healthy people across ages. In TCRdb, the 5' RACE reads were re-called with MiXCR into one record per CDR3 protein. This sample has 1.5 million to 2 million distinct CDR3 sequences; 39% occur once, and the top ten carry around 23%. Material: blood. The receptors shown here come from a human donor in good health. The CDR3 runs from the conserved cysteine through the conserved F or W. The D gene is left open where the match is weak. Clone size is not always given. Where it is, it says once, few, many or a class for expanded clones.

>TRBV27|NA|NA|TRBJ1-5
CASWGVGNQPQHF
TGTGCCAGCTGGGGAGTAGGCAATCAGCCCCAGCATTTT
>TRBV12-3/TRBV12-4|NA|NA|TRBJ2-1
CASRPQGSSYNEQFF
TGTGCCAGCAGACCTCAGGGTTCTTCCTACAATGAGCAGTTCTTC
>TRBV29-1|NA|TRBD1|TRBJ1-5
CSVSQGVGNQPQHF
TGTAGCGTTTCGCAGGGGGTGGGCAATCAGCCCCAGCATTTT
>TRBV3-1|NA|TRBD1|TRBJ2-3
CASSPTGVELTDTQYF
TGTGCCAGCAGCCCAACAGGGGTTGAGCTCACAGATACGCAGTATTTT
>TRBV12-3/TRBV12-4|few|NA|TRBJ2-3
CASTLGRKQYF
TGTGCCAGCACCCTGGGCAGAAAGCAGTATTTT
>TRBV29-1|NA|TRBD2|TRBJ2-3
CSVGLAGETDTQYF
TGCAGCGTCGGACTAGCGGGGGAAACAGATACGCAGTATTTT
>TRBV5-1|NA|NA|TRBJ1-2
CASSPEGVSCYGYTF
TGCGCCAGCAGCCCCGAGGGGGTGTCATGCTATGGCTACACCTTC
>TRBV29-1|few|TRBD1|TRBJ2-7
CSVAQDRVSYEQYF
TGCAGCGTTGCTCAGGACAGGGTCTCCTACGAGCAGTACTTC
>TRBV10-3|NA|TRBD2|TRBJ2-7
CAISEMTSGGYEQYF
TGTGCCATCAGTGAGATGACTAGCGGAGGGTACGAGCAGTACTTC
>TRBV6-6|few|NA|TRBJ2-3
CASQGILGTDTQYF
TGTGCCAGCCAGGGGATACTAGGCACAGATACGCAGTATTTT
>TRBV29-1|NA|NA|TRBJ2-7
CSVLNGVQYF
TGCAGCGTGCTAAACGGAGTGCAGTACTTC
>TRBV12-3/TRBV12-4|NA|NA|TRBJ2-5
CASSFNSVGETQYF
TGTGCCAGCAGTTTTAATTCCGTTGGAGAGACCCAGTACTTC
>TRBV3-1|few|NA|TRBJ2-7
CASSQVATEQYF
TGTGCCAGCAGCCAAGTTGCGACCGAGCAGTACTTC
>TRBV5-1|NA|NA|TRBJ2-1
CASSLGVTRSRDEQFF
TGCGCCAGCAGCTTGGGGGTGACCCGGAGCCGGGATGAGCAGTTCTTC
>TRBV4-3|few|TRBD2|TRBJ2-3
CASSQGLAGVSTDTQYF
TGCGCCAGCAGCCAAGGGCTAGCGGGGGTTAGCACAGATACGCAGTATTTT
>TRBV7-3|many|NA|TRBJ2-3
CASSFGADTQYF
TGTGCCAGCAGCTTCGGGGCAGATACGCAGTATTTT
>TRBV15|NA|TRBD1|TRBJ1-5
CATSRDDRADGNQPQHF
TGTGCCACCAGCAGAGATGACAGGGCGGATGGCAATCAGCCCCAGCATTTT
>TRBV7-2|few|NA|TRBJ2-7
CASSPVADPYEQYF
TGTGCCAGCAGCCCCGTAGCGGACCCCTACGAGCAGTACTTC
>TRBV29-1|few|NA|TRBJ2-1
CSGASGVSYNEQFF
TGCAGCGGAGCGTCAGGGGTATCCTACAATGAGCAGTTCTTC
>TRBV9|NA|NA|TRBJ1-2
CASSDRTHSYTF
TGTGCCAGCAGCGACCGGACGCATAGTTACACCTTC
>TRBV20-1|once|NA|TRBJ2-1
CSARVGINEQFF
TGCAGTGCCCGGGTTGGGATCAATGAGCAGTTCTTC
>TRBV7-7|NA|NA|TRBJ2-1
CASSLGGIGNEQFF
TGTGCTAGCAGCTTAGGGGGGATAGGCAATGAGCAGTTCTTC
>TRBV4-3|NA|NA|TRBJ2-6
CASSQEEVAGANVLTF
TGCGCCAGCAGCCAAGAAGAAGTGGCTGGGGCCAACGTCCTGACTTTC
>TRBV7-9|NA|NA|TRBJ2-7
CASSPQLANSYEQYF
TGTGCCAGCAGCCCTCAACTAGCTAATTCCTACGAGCAGTACTTC
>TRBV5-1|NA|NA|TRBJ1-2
CASSLDGQGGYGYTF
TGCGCCAGCAGCTTGGATGGTCAGGGAGGGTATGGCTACACCTTC
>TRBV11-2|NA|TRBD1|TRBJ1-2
CASSLDLTGQGRGYTF
TGTGCCAGCAGCTTAGATCTCACGGGACAGGGTCGAGGCTACACCTTC
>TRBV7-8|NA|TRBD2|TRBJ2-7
CASSSILLAGKYEQYF
TGTGCCAGCAGCTCAATTCTGTTAGCGGGGAAGTACGAGCAGTACTTC
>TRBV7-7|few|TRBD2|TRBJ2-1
CASSLGASGGSEQFF
TGTGCCAGCAGCTTAGGCGCTAGCGGGGGGAGTGAGCAGTTCTTC
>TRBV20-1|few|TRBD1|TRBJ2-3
CSARGTGGETDTQYF
TGCAGTGCTAGAGGGACAGGGGGGGAAACAGATACGCAGTATTTT
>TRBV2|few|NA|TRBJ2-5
CASSEGTPGQYF
TGTGCCAGCAGTGAAGGGACGCCGGGGCAGTACTTC
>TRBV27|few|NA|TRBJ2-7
CASSLFGGGQYYEQYF
TGTGCCAGCAGTTTATTTGGCGGGGGCCAATACTACGAGCAGTACTTC
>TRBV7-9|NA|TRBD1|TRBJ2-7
CASSSGTGAPYEQYF
TGTGCCAGCAGCTCCGGGACAGGGGCCCCCTACGAGCAGTACTTC
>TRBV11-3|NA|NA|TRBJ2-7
CASSFGGGNEQHF
NA
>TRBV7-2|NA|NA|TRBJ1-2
CASSLHIQGGYGYTF
TGTGCCAGCAGCCTTCATATACAGGGTGGCTATGGCTACACCTTC
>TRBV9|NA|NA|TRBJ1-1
CASSPRGTKGTNTEAFF
TGTGCCAGCAGCCCAAGAGGCACTAAAGGTACGAACACTGAAGCTTTCTTT
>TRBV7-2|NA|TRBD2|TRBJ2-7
CASSLESGVSSYEQYF
TGTGCCAGCAGCTTAGAGAGCGGGGTTTCCTCCTACGAGCAGTACTTC
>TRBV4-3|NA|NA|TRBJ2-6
CASSLWITGVVGSGANVRTF
NA
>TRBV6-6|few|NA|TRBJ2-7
CASRWGSAHEQYF
TGTGCCAGCAGATGGGGCAGTGCCCACGAGCAGTACTTC
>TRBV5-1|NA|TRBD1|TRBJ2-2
CASSGQESGELFF
TGCGCCAGCAGCGGACAGGAGTCCGGGGAGCTGTTTTTT
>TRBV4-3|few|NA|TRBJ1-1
CASSQDRGIGEAFF
TGCGCCAGCAGCCAAGATAGGGGGATCGGTGAAGCTTTCTTT
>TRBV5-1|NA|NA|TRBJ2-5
CASSLYAATEETQYF
TGCGCCAGCAGCTTGTACGCGGCGACCGAAGAGACCCAGTACTTC
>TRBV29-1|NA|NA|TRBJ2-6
CSVDGVAGMTGANVLTF
TGCAGCGTTGATGGCGTGGCAGGGATGACTGGGGCCAACGTCCTGACTTTC